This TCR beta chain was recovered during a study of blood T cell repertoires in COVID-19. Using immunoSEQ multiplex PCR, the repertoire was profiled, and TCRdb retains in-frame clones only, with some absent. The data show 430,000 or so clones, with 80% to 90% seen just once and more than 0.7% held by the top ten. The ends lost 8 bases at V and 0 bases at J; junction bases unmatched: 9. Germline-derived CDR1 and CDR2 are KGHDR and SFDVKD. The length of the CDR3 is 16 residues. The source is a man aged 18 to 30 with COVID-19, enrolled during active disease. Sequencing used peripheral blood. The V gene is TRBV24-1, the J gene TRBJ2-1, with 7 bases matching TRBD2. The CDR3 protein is CATTRGESSSYNEQFF. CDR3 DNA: TGTGCCACCACCCGGGGGGAATCTTCCTCCTACAATGAGCAGTTCTTC.